This T cell receptor (beta chain) originates from a study of T cells after posttransplantation cyclophosphamide. The study's findings and limits: Skin or GI-infiltrating T cells shared few TRB sequences with blood.

Controls had myeloablative marrow grafts with methotrexate and calcineurin inhibitor, sampled at 1 year. Turning to this clone: Its antigen is currently unknown.

Germline CDR1 reads LNHDA; CDR2 reads SQIVND (reference sequence). The V and J ends lost 4 bases and 4 bases, in that order; junction bases with no gene match: 7. The CDR3 covers 14 residues. The protocol was immunoSEQ multiplex PCR, while the TCRdb copy is restricted to in-frame clones and leaves out a portion. The sample has roughly 20,000 clones, 80% to 90% seen once. The TCR sequence derives from a female patient aged 50 to 65 who received an allogeneic stem cell transplant from an unrelated donor, was CMV-positive, and had chronic GVHD only. The graft donor may have contributed some T cells. The material sequenced was PBMCs, taken after an allogeneic stem cell transplant with a calcineurin inhibitor and methotrexate. The chain joins TRBV19 to TRBJ2-7; 7 bases line up with TRBD2. CDR3 sequence: CASSTGGGEYEQYF. CDR3 bases: TGTGCCAGTAGTACCGGGGGAGGGGAGTACGAGCAGTACTTC.